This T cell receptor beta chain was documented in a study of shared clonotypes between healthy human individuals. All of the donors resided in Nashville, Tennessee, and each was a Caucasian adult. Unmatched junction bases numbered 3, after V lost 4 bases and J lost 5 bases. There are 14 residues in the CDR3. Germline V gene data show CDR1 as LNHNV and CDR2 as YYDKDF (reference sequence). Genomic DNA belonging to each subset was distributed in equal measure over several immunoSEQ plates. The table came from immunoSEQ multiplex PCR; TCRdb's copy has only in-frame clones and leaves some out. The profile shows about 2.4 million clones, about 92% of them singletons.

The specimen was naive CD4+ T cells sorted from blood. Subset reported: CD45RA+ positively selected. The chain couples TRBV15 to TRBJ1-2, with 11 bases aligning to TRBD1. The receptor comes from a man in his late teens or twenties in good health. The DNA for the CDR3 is TGTGCCACCAGCATAGGGACAGGGGGTTATGGCTACACCTTC. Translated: CATSIGTGGYGYTF.